Below are 2 T cell receptor beta chains sequenced from a single sample in a study of cytomegalovirus exposure and HLA in healthy donors. Here immunoSEQ multiplex PCR was the method, and the copy in TCRdb shows in-frame clones only, minus some. The sample holds a few hundred thousand clones; 86% are singletons and the top ten take about 0.91%. Input material: PBMCs. The receptors were sampled from a woman younger than 35 in good health and CMV-seronegative.

The chain has TRBV5-4 and TRBJ2-1; D is ambiguous. The CDR3 has 15 residues. V was pared by 1 base and J by 4 bases, with 12 bases between. Germline V gene data show CDR1 as SGHNT and CDR2 as YYREEE (reference sequence). The CDR3 DNA follows: TGTGCCAGCAGCTTGTCCTCTGGGCGATACAATGAGCAGTTCTTC. This translates into CASSLSSGRYNEQFF.

The rearrangement uses TRBV18 and TRBJ2-1; 10 nucleotides match TRBD2. Germline loops: CDR1 KGHSH, CDR2 LQKENI. This CDR3 region has 17 residues. The J segment lost 10 bases and the V segment lost 1 base, leaving 13 bases of the junction unmatched. The CDR3 DNA reads TGTGCCAGCTCACCACAAGAACCTAGCGGGAGTACGGGCGAGCAGTTCTTC. It yields the protein CASSPQEPSGSTGEQFF.